Sequencing of this TCR beta chain was carried out in a study of glioma-infiltrating T cells after dendritic cell vaccination. Study findings and constraints: Only a small number of patients had complete blood and tumor samples.

A remark on this clone: Antigen specificity is unknown.

Patients had residual fresh-frozen tumor tissue and more than two years of survival data. The CDR3 consists of 14 residues. Germline CDR1 and CDR2: MGHRA and YSYEKL. V lost 2 bases and J lost 2, with 9 bases in between. Using immunoSEQ multiplex PCR, the repertoire was profiled, and TCRdb retains in-frame clones only, with some absent. The table includes under 4,000 clones, about 79% detected once. The TCR comes from a human donor with glioblastoma. This specimen consisted of tumor tissue, obtained before dendritic cell vaccination. The chain is built from TRBV4-1 and TRBJ2-5, with no clear D. The DNA for the CDR3 is TGCGCCAGCAGCCAAAAATCAGTACAAGAGACCCAGTACTTC. This translates into CASSQKSVQETQYF.